This TCR beta chain came from a study of T cells after yellow fever vaccination. Findings of the study overall: Just a small share of clonotypes turned up in the CD4 compartment as well as the CD8 compartment. Post-booster reappearance was seen for most primary-vaccination clones (around 96% CD4, around 88% CD8).

TCRdb re-called the 5' RACE reads with MiXCR, one entry per CDR3 protein. The sample includes tens of thousands of distinct CDR3 sequences, more than 5.5% of them seen just once. This clonotype was observed a few times. Its specificity is not known. CDR3 length: 16 residues. Deletions cut 4 bases from V and 5 bases from J, with 18 bases between. The germline CDR1 and CDR2 sequences are SGDLS and YYNGEE. The chain has TRBV9 and TRBJ2-2, with D possibly being TRBD1 (6 bases). This TCR came from a man aged 18 to 35 who received the YFV17D yellow fever vaccine. Sequenced here: CD8+ T cells sorted from PBMCs, sampled more than 8 days after the first yellow fever vaccination. Written as DNA, the CDR3 is TGTGCCAGCAGCCCAGAGATCGACACAGGGACCGGGGAGCTGTTTTTT. Amino acid sequence: CASSPEIDTGTGELFF.